This is a list of T cell receptor beta chains from one sample in a study of PD-1 blockade in classical Hodgkin lymphoma. Using immunoSEQ multiplex PCR, the repertoire was profiled, and TCRdb retains in-frame clones only, with some absent. The table records 45,000 to 55,000 clones, around 85% of them present only once. The specimen comprised peripheral blood mononuclear cells (PBMCs), sampled at baseline. All receptors come from a human donor with classical Hodgkin lymphoma. Both conserved end residues are part of each CDR3. Fields, in order: J gene, V gene, clone size, CDR3 protein. Clone size is stated in some rows and not others, as once, few, many or a class when expanded.

J: TRBJ2-6; V: TRBV5-4; size: .; CDR3: CASSLAGSGANVLTF
J: TRBJ1-4; V: TRBV12-5; size: .; CDR3: CASGNGQRNEKLFF
J: TRBJ2-1; V: TRBV9; size: .; CDR3: CASSTRGMRRTFYNEQFF
J: TRBJ1-5; V: TRBV19; size: few; CDR3: CASSIRRDNQPQHF
J: TRBJ2-2; V: TRBV5-1; size: .; CDR3: CASIERAGSGELFF
J: TRBJ2-2; V: TRBV30; size: .; CDR3: CAWSLPWTSGRLRELFF
J: TRBJ2-7; V: TRBV15; size: .; CDR3: CATSMEDSYEQYF
J: TRBJ1-1; V: TRBV18; size: .; CDR3: CASSPTNSEAFF
J: TRBJ2-1; V: TRBV6-5; size: .; CDR3: CASSYGTGYNEQFF
J: TRBJ2-1; V: TRBV9; size: .; CDR3: CASSVGGPYNEQFF